This TCR beta chain emerged from a study of blood T cell repertoires in COVID-19. Overall study context: Donors in the United States, Italy and Spain gave samples during acute or convalescent COVID-19. Sources were T cells, B-cell-depleted T cells, or PBMCs; the material itself was cDNA or gDNA.

In regard to this clone: At one end the junction does not follow the germline gene, possibly because of a read error.

Authors' processing steps: Amplification with reference gene primers provided the estimates of nucleated cell counts. TCRdb's copy holds only in-frame clones and misses some; the assay was immunoSEQ multiplex PCR. The V and J calls and clone size were taken over from that table, and D and trimming were inferred from the DNA. The table includes 54,000 or so clones, about nine tenths detected once. From germline, CDR1 is MDHEN and CDR2 SYDVKM. The CDR3 contains 11 residues. V gene TRBV28 combines with J gene TRBJ2-7; D perhaps matches TRBD1 (6 bases). The TCR was taken from a man aged 45-65 years with active COVID-19. Sequencing was carried out using peripheral blood. The CDR3 spells CASSSDRRVHF. DNA of the CDR3: TGTGCCAGCAGTTCGGACAGAAGGGTGCACTTC.